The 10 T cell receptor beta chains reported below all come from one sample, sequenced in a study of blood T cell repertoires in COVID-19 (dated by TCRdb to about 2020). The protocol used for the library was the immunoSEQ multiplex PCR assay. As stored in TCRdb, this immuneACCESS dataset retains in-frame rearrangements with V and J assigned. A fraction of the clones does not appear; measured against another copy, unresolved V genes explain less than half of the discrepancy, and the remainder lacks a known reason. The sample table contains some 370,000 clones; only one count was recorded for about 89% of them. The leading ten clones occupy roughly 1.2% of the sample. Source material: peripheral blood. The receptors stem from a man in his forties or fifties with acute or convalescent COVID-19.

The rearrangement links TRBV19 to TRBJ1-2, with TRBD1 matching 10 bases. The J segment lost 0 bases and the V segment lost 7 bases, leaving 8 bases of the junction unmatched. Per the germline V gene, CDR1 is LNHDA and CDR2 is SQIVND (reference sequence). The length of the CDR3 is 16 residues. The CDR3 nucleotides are TGTGCCAGTATCGGGGACAGGGGAGTTTCTAACTATGGCTACACCTTC. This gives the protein CASIGDRGVSNYGYTF.

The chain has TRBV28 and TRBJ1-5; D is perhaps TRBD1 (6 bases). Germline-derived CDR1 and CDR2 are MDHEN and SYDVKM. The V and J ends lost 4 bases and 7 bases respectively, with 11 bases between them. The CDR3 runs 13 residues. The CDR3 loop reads CASSWVTGQPQHF. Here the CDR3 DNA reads TGTGCCAGCAGTTGGGTAACAGGGCAGCCCCAGCATTTT.

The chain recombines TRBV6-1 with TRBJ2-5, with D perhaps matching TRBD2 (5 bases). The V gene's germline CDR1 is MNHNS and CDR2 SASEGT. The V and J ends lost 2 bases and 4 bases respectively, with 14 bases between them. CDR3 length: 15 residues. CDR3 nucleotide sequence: TGTGCCAGCAGTGAAAACAGACTACCAGGAGAGACCCAGTACTTC. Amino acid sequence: CASSENRLPGETQYF.

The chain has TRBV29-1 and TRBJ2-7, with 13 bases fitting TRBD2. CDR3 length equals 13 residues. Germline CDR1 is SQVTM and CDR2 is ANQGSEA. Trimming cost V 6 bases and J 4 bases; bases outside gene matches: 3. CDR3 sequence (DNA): TGCAGCGTGGGGACTAGCGGGGCTTACGAGCAGTACTTC. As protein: CSVGTSGAYEQYF.

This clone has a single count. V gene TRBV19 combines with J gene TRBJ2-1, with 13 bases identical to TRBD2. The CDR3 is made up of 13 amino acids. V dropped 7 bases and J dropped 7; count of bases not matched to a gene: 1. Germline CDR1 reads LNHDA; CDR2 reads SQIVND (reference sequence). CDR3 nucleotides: TGTGCCAGTAAGACTAGCGGGGGGAATGAGCAGTTCTTC. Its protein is CASKTSGGNEQFF.

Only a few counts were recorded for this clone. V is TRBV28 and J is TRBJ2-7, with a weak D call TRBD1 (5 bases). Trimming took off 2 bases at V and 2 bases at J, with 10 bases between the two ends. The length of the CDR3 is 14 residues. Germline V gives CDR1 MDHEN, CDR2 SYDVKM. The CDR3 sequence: CASSLIQGPYEQYF. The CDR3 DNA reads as TGTGCCAGCAGTTTAATCCAGGGTCCCTACGAGCAGTACTTC.

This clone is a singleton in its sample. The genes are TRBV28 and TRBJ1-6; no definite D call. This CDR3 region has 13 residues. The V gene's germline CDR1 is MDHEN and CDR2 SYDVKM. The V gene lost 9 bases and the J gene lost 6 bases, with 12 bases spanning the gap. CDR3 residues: CARIHRFNSPLHF. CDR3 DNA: TGTGCCAGGATCCACCGGTTTAATTCACCCCTCCACTTT.

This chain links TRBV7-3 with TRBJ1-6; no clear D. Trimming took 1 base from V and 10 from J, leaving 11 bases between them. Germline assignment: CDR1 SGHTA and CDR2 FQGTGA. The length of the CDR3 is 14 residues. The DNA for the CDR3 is TGTGCCAGCAGCTTAAGTGGTGGCAGGTCACCCCTCCACTTT. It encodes CASSLSGGRSPLHF.

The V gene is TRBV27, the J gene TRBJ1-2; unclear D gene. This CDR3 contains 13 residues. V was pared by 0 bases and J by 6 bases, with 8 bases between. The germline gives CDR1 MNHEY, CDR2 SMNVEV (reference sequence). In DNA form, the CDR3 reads TGTGCCAGCAGTTTATCAGGGAGGGATGGCTACACCTTC. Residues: CASSLSGRDGYTF.

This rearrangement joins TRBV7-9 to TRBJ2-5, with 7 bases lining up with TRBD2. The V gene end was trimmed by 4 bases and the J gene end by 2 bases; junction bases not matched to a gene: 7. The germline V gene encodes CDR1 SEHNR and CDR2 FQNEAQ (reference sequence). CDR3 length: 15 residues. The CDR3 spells CASSSGSGGQETQYF. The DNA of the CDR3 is TGTGCCAGCAGCTCCGGCTCCGGGGGGCAAGAGACCCAGTACTTC.